The source of this T cell receptor (beta chain) is a study of PD-L1 blockade in urothelial cancer. The CDR3 is made up of 15 amino acids. The germline V gene has CDR1 SGHTA and CDR2 FQGNSA. The germline V and J ends were trimmed by 0 bases and 6 bases, with 12 bases remaining between them. Method: immunoSEQ multiplex PCR; TCRdb's copy keeps in-frame clones and lacks some. The sample has 50,000 to 65,000 clones; about 86% are singletons. The chain links TRBV7-2 to TRBJ2-1; maybe TRBD2 (5 bases). The clonotype was recovered from a man aged 45-65 years with urothelial cancer. Sequencing was performed on PBMCs, taken around atezolizumab (anti-PD-L1) treatment. The CDR3 nucleotides read TGTGCCAGCAGCTTAGCGGGAGAAGCCAGCAATGAGCAGTTCTTC. Translating it yields CASSLAGEASNEQFF.